This TCR beta chain was documented in a study of CD8 T cells in ankylosing spondylitis. Whole-study results and caveats: Researchers report that disease-linked clones proved CD8+ and relatively rare in peripheral blood.

This clonotype was picked up many times. The antigen remains unidentified. MiXCR, run by TCRdb on the 5' RACE reads, gives a single entry per CDR3 protein. Of about 25,000 distinct CDR3 sequences listed, roughly 2.4% were seen once; the top ten hold 7% to 9%. The length of the CDR3 is 15 residues. Germline V gene lookup returns CDR1 SGDLS and CDR2 YYNGEE. Trimming took 4 bases from V and 3 from J; bases not matched to a gene: 10. The origin of this receptor is a female donor with ankylosing spondylitis or in good health (not recorded which). The sequenced sample was blood, either unsorted or a sorted T cell fraction (not recorded which). This chain connects TRBV9 to TRBJ2-7; 7 positions agree with TRBD2. The CDR3 region has the DNA TGTGCCAGCAGCCTGCATGGGAGGGCTGACTACGAGCAGTACTTC. As protein: CASSLHGRADYEQYF.